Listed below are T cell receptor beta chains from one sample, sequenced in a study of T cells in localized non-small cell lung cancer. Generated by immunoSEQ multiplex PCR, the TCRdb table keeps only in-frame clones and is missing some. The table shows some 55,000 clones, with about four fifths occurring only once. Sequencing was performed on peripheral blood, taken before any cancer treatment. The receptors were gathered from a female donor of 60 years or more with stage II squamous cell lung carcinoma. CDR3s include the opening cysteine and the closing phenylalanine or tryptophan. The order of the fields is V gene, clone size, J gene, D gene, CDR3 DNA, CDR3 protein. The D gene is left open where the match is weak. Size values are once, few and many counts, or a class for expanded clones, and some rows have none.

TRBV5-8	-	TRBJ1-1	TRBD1	TGTGCCAGCAGCTTGGGGACAGGGGCGAGGAACACTGAAGCTTTCTTT	CASSLGTGARNTEAFF
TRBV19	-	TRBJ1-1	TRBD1	TGTGCCAGTAGTATAAAGGCAGGGGGATACACTGAAGCTTTCTTT	CASSIKAGGYTEAFF
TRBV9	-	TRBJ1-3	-	TGTGCCAGCAGCCCAACGTACTCTGGAAACACCATATATTTT	CASSPTYSGNTIYF
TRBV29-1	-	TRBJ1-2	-	TGCAGCGTGGGGGGGTTGGGGCCCGCGTATGGCTACACCTTC	CSVGGLGPAYGYTF
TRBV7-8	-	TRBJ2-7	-	TGTGCCAGCAGCTTAGGGGGCCCCTCCTACGAGCAGTACTTC	CASSLGGPSYEQYF
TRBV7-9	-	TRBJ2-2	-	TGTGCCAGCAGCTTATCCCAGGTGTTGGGACCTGTCAAGCTGTTTTTT	CASSLSQVLGPVKLFF
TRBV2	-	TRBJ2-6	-	TGTGCCAGCAGTGGAAGTGGGACCTGGAGGGCTGGGGCCAACGTCCTGACTTTC	CASSGSGTWRAGANVLTF
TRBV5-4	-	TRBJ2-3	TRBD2	TGTGCCAGCAGCCCCCTTAGCGGGGGTCGCACAGATACGCAGTATTTT	CASSPLSGGRTDTQYF
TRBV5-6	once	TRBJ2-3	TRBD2	TGTGCCAGCAGCTTGTTAGCGGGGGTTACCACAGATACGCAGTATTTT	CASSLLAGVTTDTQYF
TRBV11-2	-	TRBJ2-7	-	TGTGCCAGCAGCTTAGATTCTTCGGGCGGAGAGCAGTACTTC	CASSLDSSGGEQYF
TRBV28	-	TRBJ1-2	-	TGTGCCAGCAGCGCGGGTGTCTATGGCTACACCTTC	CASSAGVYGYTF
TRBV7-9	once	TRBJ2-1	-	TGTGCCAGCAGCTTTCAGGGGGGATGGCGTGAGCAGTTCTTC	CASSFQGGWREQFF
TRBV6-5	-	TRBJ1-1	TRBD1	TGTGCCAGCAGTTACAGTACAGGGGGCGTTGCTTTCTTT	CASSYSTGGVAFF
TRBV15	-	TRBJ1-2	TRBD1	TGTGCCACCAGCTACGACCCCGGACAGGGGGGATGGTTAGATGGCTACACCTTC	CATSYDPGQGGWLDGYTF
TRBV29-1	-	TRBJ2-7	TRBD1	TGCAGCGTACGGGACAGCTCCTACGAGCAGTACTTC	CSVRDSSYEQYF
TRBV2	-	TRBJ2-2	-	TGTGCCAGCAGTGATCCGGGACAAGTCACCGGGGAGCTGTTTTTT	CASSDPGQVTGELFF
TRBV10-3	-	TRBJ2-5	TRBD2	TGTGCCATCAGTGACCTAGCGGGGGAGACCCAGTACTTC	CAISDLAGETQYF
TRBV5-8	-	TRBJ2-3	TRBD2	TGTGCCAGCAGCACCGGACTAGCGCGAGGAACAGATACGCAGTATTTT	CASSTGLARGTDTQYF
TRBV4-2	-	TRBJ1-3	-	TGTGCCAGCAGCCAAGAAGGAAGATTCTCTGGAAACACCATATATTTT	CASSQEGRFSGNTIYF
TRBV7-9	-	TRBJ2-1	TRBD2	TGTGCCAGCAGCCAAAGCGGGGGGGATTACAATGAGCAGTTCTTC	CASSQSGGDYNEQFF
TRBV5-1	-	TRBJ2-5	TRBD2	TGCGCCAGCAGCTTGGGCGGGGGACAAGAGACCCAGTACTTC	CASSLGGGQETQYF
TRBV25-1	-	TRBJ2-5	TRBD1	TGTGCCAGCAGTGCCCGGACAGGGCCAAGGGAGACCCAGTACTTC	CASSARTGPRETQYF
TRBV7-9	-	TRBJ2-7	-	TGTGCCAGCAGCCCCGACGGCTACGAGCAGTACTTC	CASSPDGYEQYF
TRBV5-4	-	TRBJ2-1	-	TGTGCCAGCAGCCGGGACGCTCTGGATGAGCAGTTCTTC	CASSRDALDEQFF
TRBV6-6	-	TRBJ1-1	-	TGTGCCAGCAGTTACTCTGCGGACACTGAAGCTTTCTTT	CASSYSADTEAFF
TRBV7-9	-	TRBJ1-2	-	TGTGCCAGCAGCTCCCAGGGGTCCTATGGCTACACCTTC	CASSSQGSYGYTF
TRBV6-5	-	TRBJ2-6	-	TGTGCCAGCAGGGCGGGGCCTGGGGCCAACGTCCTGACTTTC	CASRAGPGANVLTF
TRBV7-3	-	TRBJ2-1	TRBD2	TGTGCCAGCAGCTTAAAGCGGGGGGGCCAGGGCCATGAGCAGTTCTTC	CASSLKRGGQGHEQFF
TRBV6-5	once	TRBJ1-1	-	TGTGCCAGCAGTGAAAGGCGGGAGACTGAAGCTTTCTTT	CASSERRETEAFF
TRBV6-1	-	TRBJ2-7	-	TGTGCCAGCAGTGACGTTTCTGTGATCTACGAGCAGTACTTC	CASSDVSVIYEQYF
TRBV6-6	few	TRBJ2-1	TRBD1	TGTGCCAGCAGTTCGGGACAGTACAATGAGCAGTTCTTC	CASSSGQYNEQFF
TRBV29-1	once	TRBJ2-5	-	TGCAGCGTAATGACCAGCGTCTGGGAGCAGTACTTC	CSVMTSVWEQYF
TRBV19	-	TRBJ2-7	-	TGTGCCAGTAGTATTGGGCGGATATCCTACGAGCAGTACTTC	CASSIGRISYEQYF
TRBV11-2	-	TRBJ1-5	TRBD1	TGTGCCAGCAGCTTAGACAGGGGGCTTGGTCAGCCCCAGCATTTT	CASSLDRGLGQPQHF
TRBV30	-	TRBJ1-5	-	TGTGCCTGGAGTTCCCCCGACTTCCCAGCAAATCAGCCCCAGCATTTT	CAWSSPDFPANQPQHF
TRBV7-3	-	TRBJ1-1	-	TGTGCCAGCAGCTTAAAAGGGAGTCGGATGAACACTGAAGCTTTCTTT	CASSLKGSRMNTEAFF
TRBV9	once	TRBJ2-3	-	TGTGCCAGCAGCGTCGAGGTGTCCAACTACCTCACAGATACGCAGTATTTT	CASSVEVSNYLTDTQYF
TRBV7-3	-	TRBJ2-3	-	TGTGCCAGCAGCTTAAAGGCCAGCACAGATACGCAGTATTTT	CASSLKASTDTQYF
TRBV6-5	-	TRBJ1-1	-	TGTGCCAGCAGGTTGACAGTGAACACTGAAGCTTTCTTT	CASRLTVNTEAFF
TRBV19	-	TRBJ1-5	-	TGTGCCAGTAGTTGGACGGTCGGCTTGCATTTT	CASSWTVGLHF
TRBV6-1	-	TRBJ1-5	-	TGTGCCAGCAGTGAAGCGGCCGGGTTGAGCAATCAGCCCCAGCATTTT	CASSEAAGLSNQPQHF
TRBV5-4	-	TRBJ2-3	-	TGTGCCAGCAGCTTCCGTTCCCTGGGGGCAGATACGCAGTATTTT	CASSFRSLGADTQYF
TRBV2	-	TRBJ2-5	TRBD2	TGTGCCAGCAGTGTCTCTCGTTTAGCGGGGCAAGAGACCCAGTACTTC	CASSVSRLAGQETQYF
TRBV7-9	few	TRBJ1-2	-	TGTGCCAGCAGCTTCCCACAGCTCTATGGCTACACCTTC	CASSFPQLYGYTF
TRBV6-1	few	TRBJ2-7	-	TGTGCCAGCAGTGAACGGCAGACCTACGAGCAGTACTTC	CASSERQTYEQYF
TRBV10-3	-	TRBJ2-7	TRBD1	TGTGCCATCAGTGAGTCCCCAGGGGGCAAGGGCGAGCAGTACTTC	CAISESPGGKGEQYF
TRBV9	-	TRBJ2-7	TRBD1	TGTGCCAGCAGCGTAGGGGGGACAGGGGTAATGTACGAGCAGTACTTC	CASSVGGTGVMYEQYF
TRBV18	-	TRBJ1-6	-	TGTGCCAGCTCACTGGGGTCCTCCTATAATTCACCCCTCCACTTT	CASSLGSSYNSPLHF
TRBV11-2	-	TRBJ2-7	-	TGTGCCAGCAGCTTAGGGGGATCGACGGGCGAGCAGTACTTC	CASSLGGSTGEQYF